The 13 T cell receptor beta chains listed next were all sequenced from one sample in a study of siplizumab effects on memory and regulatory T cells. The protocol was immunoSEQ multiplex PCR, while the TCRdb copy is restricted to in-frame clones and leaves out a portion. The sample carries 94,000 or so clones, 93% recorded once. Sample: CD8+ T cells sorted from blood. The origin of the receptors is a human donor in good health.

The chain is built from TRBV29-1 and TRBJ1-2; D unresolved. V lost 1 base and J 7 bases, leaving 10 bases between the germline ends. Germline CDR1 is SQVTM and CDR2 is ANQGSEA. This CDR3 is 12 amino acids long. In nucleotides, the CDR3 is TGCAGCGTTGAAGTCCGGTTGGGTGGCTACACCTTC. Its translation: CSVEVRLGGYTF. The full variable domain, its missing parts supplied by reference TRBV29-1 and TRBJ1-2, is SAVISQKPSRDICQRGTSLTIQCQVDSQVTMMFWYRQQPGQSLTLIATANQGSEATYESGFVIDKFPISRPNLTFSTLTVSNMSPEDSSIYLCSVEVRLGGYTFGSGTRLTVV.

The genes are TRBV19 and TRBJ2-7; 8 nucleotides align to TRBD2. The ends lost 3 bases at V and 6 bases at J; junction bases unmatched: 7. The V gene's germline CDR1 is LNHDA and CDR2 SQIVND (reference sequence). CDR3 length: 14 residues. This chain's CDR3 is CASSIRAGVAEQYF. The CDR3 DNA is TGTGCCAGTAGTATCCGAGCGGGAGTCGCCGAGCAGTACTTC.

The J gene is TRBJ2-5, the V gene TRBV7-9; 9 nucleotides agree with TRBD1. Germline CDR1 SEHNR, CDR2 FQNEAQ (reference sequence). CDR3 length: 15 amino acids. V dropped 6 bases and J dropped 5; count of bases not matched to a gene: 10. The CDR3 here is CASRGDRELIETQYF. In DNA, the CDR3 is TGTGCCAGCAGGGGGGACAGGGAACTGATTGAGACCCAGTACTTC.

Points on this clone: At one end the junction does not follow the germline gene, possibly because of a read error. V usage is TRBV4-1 and J usage is TRBJ2-2, with TRBD2 matching over 9 bases. The V gene's germline CDR1 is MGHRA and CDR2 YSYEKL. This CDR3 spans 16 amino acids. CDR3 coding DNA: TGCGCCCGCAGCCTCACGCGGGGGGGGAACACCGGGGAGCTGTTTTTT. This gives the protein CARSLTRGGNTGELFF.

CDR3 region: CASSIQDGSYEQYF. The CDR3 bases are TGTGCCAGTAGTATCCAGGACGGCAGCTACGAGCAGTACTTC. The V and J genes are TRBV19 and TRBJ2-7; no clear D. Trimming took 3 bases from V and 3 from J, leaving 12 bases between them. This CDR3 region has 14 residues. Germline CDR1 LNHDA, CDR2 SQIVND (reference sequence). The full variable domain, completed using reference TRBV19 and TRBJ2-7, is DGGITQSPKYLFRKEGQNVTLSCEQNLNHDAMYWYRQDPGQGLRLIYYSQIVNDFQKGDIAEGYSVSREKKESFPLTVTSAQKNPTAFYLCASSIQDGSYEQYFGPGTRLTVT.

The rearrangement joins TRBV27 to TRBJ2-7; D possibly matches TRBD1 or TRBD2 (6 bases each). Trimming stripped 6 bases from V and 5 bases from J, with 23 bases between. Per the germline V gene, CDR1 is MNHEY and CDR2 is SMNVEV (reference sequence). CDR3 size: 16 residues. The CDR3 nucleotides are TGTGCCAGCAGATCGCGGAGGGGGGCTTATCCAAACGAGCAGTACTTC. Its translation is CASRSRRGAYPNEQYF.

This clone was observed a single time. The chain uses TRBV27 and TRBJ2-7, with 9 nucleotides matching TRBD2. The V segment lost 4 bases and the J segment 3 bases; nucleotides outside the gene matches: 7. The CDR3 contains 15 residues. The germline V gene encodes CDR1 MNHEY and CDR2 SMNVEV (reference sequence). CDR3 DNA: TGTGCCAGCAGTTGGGCTAGCGGGGTTATCTACGAGCAGTACTTC. Its translation: CASSWASGVIYEQYF.

The chain joins TRBV7-3 to TRBJ2-1; no firm D call. Trimming removed 2 bases from V and 9 bases from J, with 5 bases in between. Germline V lookup: CDR1 SGHTA, CDR2 FQGTGA. This CDR3 is 11 amino acids long. CDR3 coding DNA: TGTGCCAGCAGCTTAGGTGCTGAGCAGTTCTTC. Residues: CASSLGAEQFF.

The chain carries TRBV7-9 and TRBJ2-7; unclear D gene. Germline CDR1 and CDR2: SEHNR and FQNEAQ (reference sequence). V lost 3 bases, J lost 1 base, and 7 bases lay in between. The CDR3 extends over 13 amino acids. CDR3 loop: CASSFAGSYEQYF. DNA for the CDR3: TGTGCCAGCAGCTTCGCCGGATCCTACGAGCAGTACTTC. Supplemented by reference TRBV7-9 and TRBJ2-7, the full variable domain reads DTGVSQNPRHKITKRGQNVTFRCDPISEHNRLYWYRQTLGQGPEFLTYFQNEAQLEKSRLLSDRFSAERPKGSFSTLEIQRTEQGDSAMYLCASSFAGSYEQYFGPGTRLTVT.

The chain combines TRBV14 with TRBJ2-1; 9 bases agree with TRBD1. The ends lost 1 base at V and 7 bases at J; junction bases unmatched: 2. This CDR3 spans 14 amino acids. Germline-derived CDR1 and CDR2 are SGHDN and FVKESK. The CDR3 region has the DNA TGTGCCAGCAGCCAAGGCGGACAGGGGAATGAGCAGTTCTTC. Amino acids: CASSQGGQGNEQFF.

The V gene is TRBV9, the J gene TRBJ1-1, with TRBD1 as a possible D gene (5 bases). V lost 3 bases, J lost 5 bases, and 11 bases lay in between. Germline-derived CDR1 and CDR2 are SGDLS and YYNGEE. The CDR3 has 13 residues. The CDR3 region is CASSAGGSTEAFF. For the CDR3, the DNA is TGTGCCAGCAGCGCGGGGGGGAGTACTGAAGCTTTCTTT. Full variable domain (remainder filled in from reference TRBV9 and TRBJ1-1): DSGVTQTPKHLITATGQRVTLRCSPRSGDLSVYWYQQSLDQGLQFLIQYYNGEERAKGNILERFSAQQFPDLHSELNLSSLELGDSALYFCASSAGGSTEAFFGQGTRLTVV.

CDR3 DNA sequence: TGTGCCAGCAGCCTACCAACTGGAGACCCGAGCTCCTACAATGAGCAGTTCTTC. Its protein product is CASSLPTGDPSSYNEQFF. The chain combines TRBV7-2 with TRBJ2-1; D unclear. Germline loops: CDR1 SGHTA, CDR2 FQGNSA. The CDR3 is 18 residues long. Trimming took off 5 bases at V and 0 bases at J, with 20 bases between the two ends.

This sequence joins TRBV14 and TRBJ2-7; a weak D match, TRBD1 (6 bases). CDR3 length: 13 amino acids. The germline V and J ends were trimmed by 4 bases and 0 bases, with 7 bases remaining between them. CDR1 is SGHDN, CDR2 FVKESK, per germline. The CDR3 bases are TGTGCCAGCAGCCCGGACAGCTCCTACGAGCAGTACTTC. It is translated as CASSPDSSYEQYF.